Shown below are 21 T cell receptor beta chains from a single sample sequenced in a study of T-cell reconstitution after alpha-beta-depleted transplantation in children (dated by TCRdb to about 2016). The method behind the library was PCR. TCRdb names Illumina HiSeq 2500 as the instrument used. TCR library preparation used molecular barcoding, with unique molecular identifiers applied to normalize quantification of the TCRbeta repertoire. TCRdb reprocessing: public reads trimmed at Q25 with fastp, clones called with MiXCR, in-frame beta chains kept. Under each unique CDR3 protein, matching rows form one entry showing the most common genes and DNA. The sample table holds around 400,000 distinct CDR3 sequences, of which about a fifth were seen once. The ten biggest clones cover approximately 3.9% of the sample. The source material was PBMCs from the stem cell graft donor, sampled from the stem cell graft. All receptors derive from a human donor who donated a stem cell graft to a child with acute myeloid leukemia.

In this sample, this clonotype turned up a few times. V usage is TRBV12-3 or TRBV12-4 and J usage is TRBJ2-1; 11 bases are a match to TRBD1. This CDR3 comprises 15 residues. The trim removed 7 bases at V and 10 bases at J, leaving 12 bases unmatched. CDR3 coding DNA: TGTGCCAGCAATTATGGGGACAGGGGGTCAGGGGAGCAGTTCTTC. Translating gives CASNYGDRGSGEQFF.

The chain couples TRBV7-4 to TRBJ2-5; D possibly corresponds to TRBD2 (5 bases). The CDR3 extends over 15 amino acids. V was shortened by 3 bases and J by 4 bases, with 15 bases between the two germline ends. Germline loops: CDR1 SGHVT, CDR2 SQSDAQ. DNA of the CDR3: TGTGCCAGCAGCTTTAGTCCGGGGAGCCGAGAGACCCAGTACTTC. It encodes CASSFSPGSRETQYF.

The chain links TRBV12-3 or TRBV12-4 to TRBJ2-1, with D unclear. The CDR3 loop spans 12 amino acids. With 6 bases removed from V and 6 bases from J, the gap between germline ends came to 9 bases. The CDR3 coding sequence is TGTGCCAGCAGGTACGGCCCCAATGAGCAGTTCTTC. It codes for CASRYGPNEQFF.

This chain uses TRBV20-1 with TRBJ2-7; D gene ambiguous. The CDR3 extends over 14 amino acids. Germline V gene data show CDR1 as DFQATT and CDR2 as SNEGSKA (reference sequence). Between the trimmed V and J ends, which lost 1 base and 2 bases, there was a span of 12 bases. In DNA form, the CDR3 reads TGCAGTGCTAGAGTTACCCGAGCCCCCTACGAGCAGTACTTC. Translation: CSARVTRAPYEQYF.

This clonotype was picked up a small number of times. The J gene is TRBJ2-1, the V gene TRBV7-9; D is perhaps TRBD1 (5 bases). The germline V and J ends were trimmed by 1 base and 0 bases, with 13 bases remaining between them. This CDR3 region has 17 residues. Germline CDR1 and CDR2: SEHNR and FQNEAQ (reference sequence). CDR3 sequence (DNA): TGTGCCAGCAGCTTAGTTCCAGGGCACCACTCCTACAATGAGCAGTTCTTC. Translated, it gives CASSLVPGHHSYNEQFF.

The V call is TRBV5-1, the J call TRBJ2-7; 7 positions match TRBD2. There are 13 residues in the CDR3. Germline values: CDR1 SGHRS, CDR2 YFSETQ. The junction had 6 bases not matched to a gene; V was cut back by 2 bases and J by 7 bases. The CDR3 region is CASSFGGAGEQYF. The CDR3 nucleotides read TGCGCCAGCAGCTTTGGGGGAGCGGGAGAGCAGTACTTC.

A few counts support this clonotype. The chain employs TRBV28 and TRBJ2-5, with unresolved D. Germline V gene data show CDR1 as MDHEN and CDR2 as SYDVKM. CDR3 length: 13 amino acids. V was pared by 7 bases and J by 5 bases, with 14 bases between. DNA of the CDR3: TGTGCCAGCATAATAACGGGCGGCGAGACCCAGTACTTC. It encodes CASIITGGETQYF.

This clonotype showed up just once. The rearrangement joins TRBV5-1 to TRBJ2-1, with D maybe TRBD2 (5 bases). This CDR3 has 13 residues. The germline V and J ends were trimmed by 4 bases and 12 bases, with 17 bases remaining between them. CDR1 SGHRS and CDR2 YFSETQ come from the germline V gene. DNA for the CDR3: TGCGCCAGCAGCGCGGTCGCCGTCGGAGGGCAGTTCTTC. This gives the protein CASSAVAVGGQFF.

This clonotype was detected only a few times. The V and J genes are TRBV5-1 and TRBJ2-7, with a tentative D call TRBD2 (6 bases). The V end lost 4 bases, the J end lost 2 bases, and 16 bases lay between the germline ends. Germline values: CDR1 SGHRS, CDR2 YFSETQ. The CDR3 consists of 15 residues. The CDR3 sequence: CASSAMEGSAYEQYF. As DNA, the CDR3 is TGCGCCAGCAGCGCGATGGAGGGTAGCGCCTACGAGCAGTACTTC.

This clonotype was detected only a few times. The chain combines TRBV5-1 with TRBJ2-5, with a possible D match to TRBD2 (6 bases). Germline V gene sequence: CDR1 SGHRS, CDR2 YFSETQ. The V end was cut by 4 bases, the J end by 2 bases, with 12 bases between. The CDR3 consists of 14 residues. The CDR3 region is CASSHGAGQETQYF. The CDR3, as DNA: TGCGCCAGCAGCCACGGTGCGGGGCAAGAGACCCAGTACTTC.

This clonotype was found a few times. The rearrangement links TRBV7-9 to TRBJ2-1; possible D gene TRBD2, 6 bases. The CDR3 covers 15 residues. Trimming removed 3 bases at V and 5 bases at J, with 14 bases between. Germline CDR1 reads SEHNR; CDR2 reads FQNEAQ (reference sequence). The CDR3 DNA reads as TGTGCCAGCAGCTTGTTGGGCGCGGGAAACAATGAGCAGTTCTTC. Protein: CASSLLGAGNNEQFF.

The rearrangement links TRBV4-2 to TRBJ2-3; D tentatively fits TRBD1 or TRBD2 (5 bases each). In germline, CDR1 is LGHNA, CDR2 YNFKEQ. V lost 2 bases and J 4 bases, leaving 7 bases between the germline ends. The CDR3 is 13 residues long. CDR3 DNA: TGTGCCAGCAGCCAAAAGGGACCAGATACGCAGTATTTT. Amino acid sequence: CASSQKGPDTQYF.

The sample holds many counts of this clonotype. The rearrangement uses TRBV20-1 and TRBJ2-1, with D uncertain. The germline V and J ends were trimmed by 3 bases and 4 bases, with 4 bases remaining between them. The CDR3 loop spans 11 amino acids. CDR1 is DFQATT and CDR2 is SNEGSKA in the germline V gene (reference sequence). CDR3 protein: CSASLYNEQFF. The CDR3 nucleotides read TGCAGTGCTAGTCTTTACAATGAGCAGTTCTTC.

This clonotype showed up many times. This chain links TRBV5-6 with TRBJ2-5; D remains unclear. Germline CDR1 and CDR2: SGHDT and YYEEEE. The CDR3 has 13 amino acids. With 4 bases removed from V and 4 bases from J, the gap between germline ends came to 11 bases. The CDR3 DNA sequence: TGTGCCAGCAGCGGCAACATGCGAGAGACCCAGTACTTC. This codes for CASSGNMRETQYF.

This clonotype has only a few counts. V is TRBV20-1 and J is TRBJ1-6; a possible D gene is TRBD1 (6 bases). The CDR3 is made up of 14 amino acids. Germline-derived CDR1 and CDR2 are DFQATT and SNEGSKA (reference sequence). The ends were cut back, 6 bases at V and 6 bases at J, with 15 bases in the middle. The CDR3 DNA reads TGCAGTGCCGCTGACAGGCGAACTAATTCACCCCTCCACTTT. This encodes CSAADRRTNSPLHF.

V gene TRBV6-5 combines with J gene TRBJ2-1; a weak D match, TRBD1 (5 bases). Germline assignment: CDR1 MNHEY and CDR2 SVGAGI. This CDR3 contains 13 residues. Trimming pared 2 bases from V and 7 bases from J, leaving 9 bases between. CDR3 nucleotides: TGTGCCAGCAGTTACCGGACAAGGAATGAGCAGTTCTTC. This sequence encodes CASSYRTRNEQFF.

The chain has TRBV5-1 and TRBJ2-7; D unclear. The V end lost 1 base, the J end lost 2 bases, and 1 base lay between the germline ends. In germline, CDR1 is SGHRS, CDR2 YFSETQ. The CDR3 covers 11 residues. The CDR3 is CASSLPYEQYF. The CDR3 DNA reads TGCGCCAGCAGCTTGCCCTACGAGCAGTACTTC.

The V call is TRBV7-2, the J call TRBJ2-3; 12 bases line up with TRBD2. With V trimmed by 4 bases and J by 2 bases, 1 base remained unmatched. The V gene's germline CDR1 is SGHTA and CDR2 FQGNSA. The CDR3 contains 15 residues. CDR3 bases: TGTGCCAGCAGCTGGACTAGCGGGACCACAGATACGCAGTATTTT. This encodes CASSWTSGTTDTQYF.

The J gene is TRBJ2-1, the V gene TRBV7-6; TRBD2 aligns across 12 bases. Per the germline V gene, CDR1 is SGHVS and CDR2 is FNYEAQ. J gave up 4 bases and V 5 bases, and 9 bases lay outside the gene matches. The CDR3 covers 17 residues. For the CDR3, the DNA is TGTGCCAGCAGCCTAGTTGGACTAGCGGGAAGGTACAATGAGCAGTTCTTC. Amino acids: CASSLVGLAGRYNEQFF.

In this sample, this clonotype turned up many times. This chain links TRBV29-1 with TRBJ2-7; D call uncertain. This CDR3 is 14 amino acids long. Germline V lookup: CDR1 SQVTM, CDR2 ANQGSEA. Trimming removed 4 bases from V and 1 base from J, with 14 bases in between. The chain's CDR3 is CSVGQYDESYEQYF. The DNA for the CDR3 is TGCAGCGTTGGCCAATACGACGAATCCTACGAGCAGTACTTC.

The chain combines TRBV6-2 or TRBV6-3 with TRBJ2-1; 9 bases line up with TRBD2. J was trimmed by 7 bases and V by 0 bases; bases with no gene match: 13. Germline CDR1 reads MNHEY; CDR2 reads SVGEGT. This CDR3 region has 18 residues. As DNA, the CDR3 is TGTGCCAGCAGTTACTCCTTCTTATCTAGCGGGATGGGGAATGAGCAGTTCTTC. Protein: CASSYSFLSSGMGNEQFF.